The clone carrying this TCR beta chain was observed a few times. These data belong to a study of blood T cell repertoires in COVID-19. Study-level information: Collection of acute and convalescent COVID-19 samples took place in the United States, Italy and Spain. Sources were T cells, B-cell-depleted T cells, or PBMCs; the material itself was cDNA or gDNA.

In the original workflow: Amplification of reference gene primers provided the estimated nucleated cell counts. Sequenced by immunoSEQ multiplex PCR; TCRdb stores in-frame clones only, minus some. The DNA was the basis for D and trimming; V, J and clone size are from that table. The table lists a few hundred thousand clones, around 82% of them singletons. Germline CDR1 reads MGHRA; CDR2 reads YSYEKL. Trimming shortened V by 1 base and J by 2 bases, and 9 bases separated the two germline ends. CDR3 size: 14 residues. Material: peripheral blood. The receptor comes from a woman aged 30 to 39 who had recovered from COVID-19. The rearrangement uses TRBV4-1 and TRBJ2-7, with D unresolved. CDR3: CASSQAEFAYEQYF. CDR3 DNA: TGCGCCAGCAGCCAAGCAGAATTTGCCTACGAGCAGTACTTC.